This TCR beta chain is from a study of CD4 T cells in relation to SARS-CoV-2 and coronaviruses. At the level of the study: ViraFEST: approximately 10-day antigen culture of PBMCs, then TCR beta CDR3 sequencing. Controls used an HIV-1 Nef peptide pool or no peptide. The HLA restriction of the shared crossreactive spike epitopes was mapped.

Assay: immunoSEQ multiplex PCR; the TCRdb copy retains only in-frame clones and omits some. The sample lists about 20,000 clones; roughly 72% were seen once. On this clone: Antigen unknown.

The CDR3 has 16 amino acids. Germline loops: CDR1 SEHNR, CDR2 FQNEAQ (reference sequence). V lost 0 bases and J 0 bases, leaving 9 bases between the germline ends. The unexposed donors gave CD4+ T cells in about 2010-2019, prior to COVID-19. The cells were cultured for 9 to 11 days before CD4+ T cells were isolated. Cultures held two million PBMCs per well with roughly 10 IU/ml IL-2. Sequencing used CD4+ T cells from PBMCs, cultured in vitro. The chain has TRBV7-9 and TRBJ2-1; D is possibly TRBD1 or TRBD2 (5 bases each). The source is a human donor in good health. The CDR3 bases are TGTGCCAGCAGCTTAGCGCCGGGGACCTCCTACAATGAGCAGTTCTTC. It is translated as CASSLAPGTSYNEQFF.